The following is a T cell receptor (beta chain) sequence with its context. Its antigen is unidentified. This sample stems from a study of identical twins. The CDR3 loop spans 15 amino acids. Deletions cut 6 bases from V and 2 bases from J, with 17 bases between. General study findings and limits: There is a chance that invariant MAIT and iNKT cells partially muddied zero-insertion analyses. It was out-of-frame TCR alpha sharing in monozygotic twins that models underestimated.

Template switching (which added a universal primer site) was used, and cDNA carried unique molecular identifiers. TCRdb re-analysed the 5' RACE reads in MiXCR, keeping a single row per CDR3 protein. In the table there are hundreds of thousands of distinct CDR3 sequences, 10% to 15% of which are singletons. These same records also appear under a second study, on yellow fever vaccine responses in identical twins.

This clonotype originated in a woman under 30 in good health. The genes are TRBV12-3 or TRBV12-4 and TRBJ2-7; D perhaps matches TRBD1 (8 bases). Sequenced: CD8+ T cells sorted from blood. This CDR3 is CASRQGGDGTYEQYF. CDR3 nucleotide sequence: TGTGCCAGCAGACAGGGGGGGGATGGAACCTACGAGCAGTACTTC.